These 29 T cell receptor beta chains share one sample of origin, sequenced in a study of molecular identifiers for immune sequencing clone quantification. TCRdb fed the PCR reads into MiXCR, producing one record per CDR3 protein. The table includes approximately 630,000 distinct CDR3 sequences, over 25% detected once. Source material: naive CD8+ T cells from blood, with Jurkat cell RNA spiked in. Subset described: FACS-sorted CD8+CD4-CCR7+CD45RA+ naive T cells. Receptors originate from a human donor in good health. Some libraries in this study had Jurkat cell RNA spiked in.

This clonotype was counted a few times. The V gene is TRBV4-3, the J gene TRBJ2-3; TRBD2 matches 10 bases. Per the germline V gene, CDR1 is LGHNA and CDR2 is YSLEER. Trimming took 4 bases from V and 0 from J; bases not matched to a gene: 4. The CDR3 is 16 amino acids. The CDR3 loop is CASSRMTSGSTDTQYF. Here the CDR3 DNA reads TGCGCCAGCAGCCGCATGACTAGCGGGAGCACAGATACGCAGTATTTT.

This clonotype was recorded many times. This chain links TRBV30 with TRBJ2-3; the D is unclear. This CDR3 has 13 residues. The germline V gene has CDR1 GTSNPN and CDR2 SVGIG (reference sequence). V was clipped by 3 bases and J by 0 bases, with 7 bases between them. CDR3: CAWSQVSTDTQYF. DNA of the CDR3: TGTGCCTGGAGCCAGGTCAGCACAGATACGCAGTATTTT.

This chain connects TRBV27 to TRBJ2-7; a possible D gene is TRBD1 (6 bases). The CDR3 is 14 amino acids. Trimming shortened V by 5 bases and J by 3 bases, and 14 bases separated the two germline ends. CDR1 and CDR2 (germline): MNHEY, SMNVEV (reference sequence). In nucleotides, the CDR3 is TGTGCCAGCAGTGATAGACAGGTTTTCTACGAGCAGTACTTC. This encodes CASSDRQVFYEQYF.

This clonotype has more than one count but fewer than ten. The chain uses TRBV20-1 and TRBJ1-2, with no clear D. The ends were cut back, 6 bases at V and 4 bases at J, with 27 bases in the middle. CDR3 length equals 17 residues. Germline V CDR1 and CDR2: DFQATT, SNEGSKA (reference sequence). The CDR3 loop reads CSARPRGSDFSSYGYTF. CDR3 in DNA: TGCAGTGCCCGACCGAGAGGGAGTGATTTCTCCTCCTATGGCTACACCTTC.

This clonotype has only a few counts. The chain recombines TRBV7-9 with TRBJ2-1; D ambiguous. This CDR3 has 16 amino acids. Trimming took off 4 bases at V and 8 bases at J, with 21 bases between the two ends. CDR1 and CDR2 from the germline V gene are SEHNR and FQNEAQ (reference sequence). This CDR3 is CASSYPTAPPRHEQFF. The CDR3 DNA sequence: TGTGCCAGCAGCTACCCGACCGCGCCCCCGCGCCATGAGCAGTTCTTC. The whole variable domain, remainder taken from reference TRBV7-9 and TRBJ2-1, is DTGVSQNPRHKITKRGQNVTFRCDPISEHNRLYWYRQTLGQGPEFLTYFQNEAQLEKSRLLSDRFSAERPKGSFSTLEIQRTEQGDSAMYLCASSYPTAPPRHEQFFGPGTRLTVL.

In this sample, this clonotype turned up a few times. A much larger clone is a single base away; this may be a read error. J is TRBJ1-1 and V is TRBV7-8, with a weak D call TRBD1 (5 bases). This CDR3 comprises 17 residues. CDR1 is SGHVS and CDR2 is FQNEAQ in the germline V gene. CDR3 coding DNA: TGTGCCAGCAGCCCAATGACGACAGTTCCTTTGAACACTGGAGCTTTCTTT. Encoded protein: CASSPMTTVPLNTGAFF.

The chain recombines TRBV19 with TRBJ1-2; possible D gene TRBD1, 5 bases. In germline, CDR1 is LNHDA, CDR2 SQIVND (reference sequence). V gave up 7 bases and J gave up 2 bases, with 8 bases separating them. This CDR3 region has 12 residues. CDR3 sequence: CASKTGNYGYTF. The CDR3 DNA reads as TGTGCCAGTAAAACAGGCAACTATGGCTACACCTTC.

This rearrangement joins TRBV14 to TRBJ1-1, with TRBD1 identical over 8 bases. The CDR3 runs 18 residues. The germline V gene has CDR1 SGHDN and CDR2 FVKESK. V was clipped by 6 bases and J by 0 bases; unmatched bases: 15. The CDR3 here is CASSVQWAGGAVNTEAFF. In nucleotides, the CDR3 is TGTGCCAGCAGTGTTCAATGGGCAGGGGGCGCGGTGAACACTGAAGCTTTCTTT.

The rearrangement uses TRBV27 and TRBJ2-7, with D perhaps matching TRBD2 (7 bases). CDR1 is MNHEY, CDR2 SMNVEV, per germline (reference sequence). Trimming removed 6 bases at V and 0 bases at J, with 24 bases between. The CDR3 totals 18 residues. The CDR3 coding sequence is TGTGCCAGCAGCCCGCAAGGGGGGGCTGGAGCGGCCTCCTACGAGCAGTACTTC. This sequence encodes CASSPQGGAGAASYEQYF.

Many counts were recorded for this clonotype. The CDR3 loop reads CASSSIYTEAFF. DNA of the CDR3: TGTGCCAGCAGCAGCATTTACACTGAAGCTTTCTTT. This rearrangement joins TRBV7-9 to TRBJ1-1, with unresolved D. The germline V and J ends were trimmed by 5 bases and 3 bases, with 7 bases remaining between them. This CDR3 has 12 amino acids. Germline V gene data show CDR1 as SEHNR and CDR2 as FQNEAQ (reference sequence).

This clonotype showed up many times. The chain is built from TRBV29-1 and TRBJ2-7; the D is unclear. Germline values: CDR1 SQVTM, CDR2 ANQGSEA. This CDR3 comprises 12 residues. Trimming stripped 3 bases from V and 0 bases from J, with 6 bases between. The CDR3 spells CSVEDASYEQYF. DNA of the CDR3: TGCAGCGTTGAGGACGCCTCCTACGAGCAGTACTTC.

Concerning this clonotype: Given a much more abundant clone one base away, this may be a read error. The chain recombines TRBV30 with TRBJ2-7; tentatively, D is TRBD1 or TRBD2 (5 bases each). The V and J ends lost 4 bases and 6 bases respectively, with 13 bases between them. From germline, CDR1 is GTSNPN and CDR2 SVGIG (reference sequence). The CDR3 is 12 amino acids. The CDR3 coding sequence is TGTGCCTGGATGGGGCCACGGGGCGAGCAGTACTTC. It is translated as CAWMGPRGEQYF.

This clonotype appeared many times. V and J are TRBV14 and TRBJ2-3; D unresolved. Germline lookup yields CDR1 SGHDN and CDR2 FVKESK. V shed 0 bases and J shed 1 base, with 11 bases lying between them. The CDR3 totals 16 residues. This chain's CDR3 is CASSQDRFPGTDTQYF. In DNA form, the CDR3 reads TGTGCCAGCAGCCAAGATCGATTTCCCGGCACAGATACGCAGTATTTT.

Points on this clonotype: Given a much more abundant clone one base away, this may be a read error. The chain uses TRBV7-2 and TRBJ2-1, with a possible D match to TRBD2 (5 bases). Trimming stripped 5 bases from V and 8 bases from J, with 16 bases between. Germline assignment: CDR1 SGHTA and CDR2 FQGNSA. The CDR3 sequence is 14 residues long. The CDR3 is CASSEGEGLHEQFF. The CDR3 DNA sequence: TGTGCCAGCAGCGAGGGAGAAGGGTTGCATGAGCAGTTCTTC.

J is TRBJ1-1 and V is TRBV27, with a possible D match to TRBD1 (6 bases). Germline V gene sequence: CDR1 MNHEY, CDR2 SMNVEV (reference sequence). V was clipped by 1 base and J by 4 bases, with 19 bases between them. The CDR3 is made up of 17 amino acids. CDR3 DNA: TGTGCCAGCAGTTTATTAGCCCCTGGGCAGGGGATCACTGAAGCTTTCTTT. It is translated as CASSLLAPGQGITEAFF.

This clonotype came up a few times. The rearrangement uses TRBV28 and TRBJ2-7, with D perhaps TRBD2 (5 bases). Germline V gives CDR1 MDHEN, CDR2 SYDVKM. This CDR3 is 14 amino acids long. Trimming removed 5 bases from V and 2 bases from J, with 13 bases in between. The CDR3 spells CASSNPGRAYEQYF. The CDR3 DNA sequence: TGTGCCAGCAGTAACCCGGGAAGGGCCTACGAGCAGTACTTC.

The CDR3, as DNA: TGTGCCAGCAGTTCCCGGAGGGGCCACAGCAATGAGCAGTTCTTC. Amino acids: CASSSRRGHSNEQFF. This chain connects TRBV27 to TRBJ2-1; perhaps TRBD2 as D (6 bases). Germline V CDR1 and CDR2: MNHEY, SMNVEV (reference sequence). Trimming pared 4 bases from V and 6 bases from J, leaving 16 bases between. CDR3 length: 15 residues.

This chain links TRBV27 with TRBJ2-1; no definite D call. Trimming took off 5 bases at V and 6 bases at J, with 11 bases between the two ends. CDR3 length equals 13 residues. Germline V gene sequence: CDR1 MNHEY, CDR2 SMNVEV (reference sequence). The CDR3 region is CASSLYNGNEQFF. The CDR3 DNA reads TGTGCCAGCAGTCTCTACAATGGCAATGAGCAGTTCTTC.

The rearrangement links TRBV27 to TRBJ2-7, with D maybe TRBD1 (6 bases). Looked up from germline, CDR1 is MNHEY and CDR2 is SMNVEV (reference sequence). V was cut by 5 bases and J by 0 bases, with 14 bases left in between. The CDR3 loop spans 15 amino acids. CDR3 DNA sequence: TGTGCCAGCAGTCCGACGACGGACAGCTCCTACGAGCAGTACTTC. As protein: CASSPTTDSSYEQYF.

This clonotype was picked up a small number of times. The rearrangement uses TRBV24-1 and TRBJ2-1, with D uncertain. The CDR3 totals 14 residues. CDR1 is KGHDR, CDR2 SFDVKD, per germline. V lost 1 base and J 9 bases, leaving 12 bases between the germline ends. Here the CDR3 reads CATSDLDFLGEQFF. CDR3 coding DNA: TGTGCCACCAGTGATTTAGACTTCCTAGGTGAGCAGTTCTTC.

The chain recombines TRBV6-2 or TRBV6-3 with TRBJ1-5, with no clear D. Germline values: CDR1 MNHEY, CDR2 SVGEGT. V was cut by 5 bases and J by 3 bases, with 14 bases left in between. This CDR3 has 15 amino acids. The CDR3 spells CASSATTWDNQPQHF. The CDR3 DNA is TGTGCCAGCAGTGCCACCACATGGGACAATCAGCCCCAGCATTTT.

Many counts were recorded for this clonotype. The chain is built from TRBV2 and TRBJ2-5; D perhaps matches TRBD2 (6 bases). V was trimmed by 6 bases and J by 1 base, leaving 15 bases between them. This CDR3 is built from 15 residues. Germline CDR1 is SNHLY and CDR2 is FYNNEI. The DNA of the CDR3 is TGTGCCAGCAGAGCCGGGACTCCGACCCAAGAGACCCAGTACTTC. This encodes CASRAGTPTQETQYF.

This clonotype came up a few times. J is TRBJ2-2 and V is TRBV9; D unresolved. Deletions cut 0 bases from V and 7 bases from J, with 7 bases between. The V gene's germline CDR1 is SGDLS and CDR2 YYNGEE. This CDR3 region has 13 residues. The CDR3 bases are TGTGCCAGCAGCGTAGGAGTAGGCGGGGAGCTGTTTTTT. Protein: CASSVGVGGELFF. Supplemented by reference TRBV9 and TRBJ2-2, the full variable domain reads DSGVTQTPKHLITATGQRVTLRCSPRSGDLSVYWYQQSLDQGLQFLIQYYNGEERAKGNILERFSAQQFPDLHSELNLSSLELGDSALYFCASSVGVGGELFFGEGSRLTVL.

Concerning this clonotype: A much larger clone sits a single nucleotide away, making a read error possible. This chain connects TRBV20-1 to TRBJ2-7; 10 bases are shared with TRBD2. The CDR3 runs to 15 residues. Per the germline V gene, CDR1 is DFQATT and CDR2 is SNEGSKA (reference sequence). The CDR3 nucleotides are TGCAGTGCTAGCCCTGCGGGACTAGCGCGTTACGAGCAGAACTTC. The encoded protein is CSASPAGLARYEQNF.

Regarding this clonotype: This may stem from a read error, because a much larger clone lies one nucleotide away. The chain employs TRBV7-9 and TRBJ2-7; 9 nucleotides line up with TRBD1. CDR3 length: 15 amino acids. The junction had 10 bases not matched to a gene; V was cut back by 3 bases and J by 7 bases. Looked up from germline, CDR1 is SEHNR and CDR2 is FQNEAQ (reference sequence). CDR3 residues: CASSFTGTGYREQYF. CDR3 nucleotides: TGTGCCAGCAGCTTCACCGGGACAGGGTATCGGGAGCAGTACTTC.

This clonotype was seen repeatedly, ten times or more. The V gene is TRBV6-5, the J gene TRBJ2-2; 9 nucleotides line up with TRBD2. V dropped 7 bases and J dropped 0; count of bases not matched to a gene: 6. This CDR3 comprises 16 residues. The germline CDR1 and CDR2 sequences are MNHEY and SVGAGI. CDR3 bases: TGTGCCAGCAACAAAGGACTAGCGACGAACACCGGGGAGCTGTTTTTT. This gives the protein CASNKGLATNTGELFF.

In its sample, this clonotype was seen many times. The gene calls are TRBV7-2 and TRBJ2-3; 9 bases match TRBD1. Germline CDR1 reads SGHTA; CDR2 reads FQGNSA. CDR3 length: 15 amino acids. The V and J ends lost 1 base and 4 bases, in that order; junction bases with no gene match: 3. The CDR3 loop is CASSLGDRASDTQYF. The CDR3 DNA follows: TGTGCCAGCAGCTTAGGGGACAGGGCCTCAGATACGCAGTATTTT.

This clonotype has a count of ten or more. This chain links TRBV6-6 with TRBJ1-1, with D unclear. Per germline, CDR1 MNHNY and CDR2 SVGAGI (reference sequence). V dropped 6 bases and J dropped 2 bases, with 7 bases sitting between them. CDR3 size: 12 residues. DNA of the CDR3: TGTGCCAGCAGAATGGGAAACACTGAAGCTTTCTTT. Amino acid sequence: CASRMGNTEAFF.

As for this clonotype: One junction end disagrees with the germline gene, perhaps due to a read error. The DNA for the CDR3 is TGTGCCAGCGGCCAATATCCTAGGAACACCGGGGAGCCGTTTTTT. Its protein is CASGQYPRNTGEPFF. The gene calls are TRBV14 and TRBJ2-2; TRBD2 is a possible D gene (5 bases). The CDR3 runs to 15 residues. Germline CDR1 and CDR2: SGHDN and FVKESK.